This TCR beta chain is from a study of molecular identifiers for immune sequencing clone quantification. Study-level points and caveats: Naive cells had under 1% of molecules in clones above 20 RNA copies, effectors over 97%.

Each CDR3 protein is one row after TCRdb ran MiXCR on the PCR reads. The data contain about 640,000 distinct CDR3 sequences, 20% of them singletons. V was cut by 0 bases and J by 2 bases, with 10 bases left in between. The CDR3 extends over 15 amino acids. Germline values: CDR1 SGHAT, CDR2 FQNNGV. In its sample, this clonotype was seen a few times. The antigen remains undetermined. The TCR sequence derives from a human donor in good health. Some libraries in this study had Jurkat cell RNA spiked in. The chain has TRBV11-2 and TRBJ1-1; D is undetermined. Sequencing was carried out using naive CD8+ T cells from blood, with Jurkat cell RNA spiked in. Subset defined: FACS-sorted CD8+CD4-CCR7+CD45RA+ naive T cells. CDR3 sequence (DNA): TGTGCCAGCAGCTTAGATTCCACGGCTAACACTGAAGCTTTCTTT. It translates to CASSLDSTANTEAFF.